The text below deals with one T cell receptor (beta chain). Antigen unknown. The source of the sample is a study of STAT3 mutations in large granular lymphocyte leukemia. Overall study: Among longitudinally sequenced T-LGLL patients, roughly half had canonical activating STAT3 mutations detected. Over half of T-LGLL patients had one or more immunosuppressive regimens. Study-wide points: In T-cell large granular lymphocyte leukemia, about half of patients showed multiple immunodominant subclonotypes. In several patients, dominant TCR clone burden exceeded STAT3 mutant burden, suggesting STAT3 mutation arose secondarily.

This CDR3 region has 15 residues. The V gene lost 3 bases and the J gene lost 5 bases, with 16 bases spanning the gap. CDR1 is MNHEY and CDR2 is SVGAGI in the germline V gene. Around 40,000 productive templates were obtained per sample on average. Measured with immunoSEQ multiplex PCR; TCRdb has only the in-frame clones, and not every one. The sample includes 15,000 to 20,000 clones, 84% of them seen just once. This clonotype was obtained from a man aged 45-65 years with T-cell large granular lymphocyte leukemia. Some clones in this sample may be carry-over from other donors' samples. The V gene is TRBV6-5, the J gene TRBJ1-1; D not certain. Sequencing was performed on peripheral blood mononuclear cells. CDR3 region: CASSYVGPRGTEAFF. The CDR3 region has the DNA TGTGCCAGCAGTTATGTTGGGCCCCGCGGGACTGAAGCTTTCTTT.